These T cell receptor beta chains were read from a single sample in a study of T cell responses to AZD1222 COVID-19 vaccine. Sequencing was performed with immunoSEQ multiplex PCR; in TCRdb, only in-frame clones are kept and a portion is missing. The sample holds over 100,000 clones, around nine tenths seen once. The sequenced sample was peripheral blood, obtained on day 0 of AZD1222 vaccination. These receptors all come from an adult in good health. Each CDR3 is given with its conserved first and last residue. D genes are given only for firm matches. Clone size is stated in some rows and not others, as once, few, many or a class when expanded.

d_call	v_call	clone_size	j_call	cdr3_aa	cdr3_nt
-	TRBV5-6	-	TRBJ1-2	CASSSDRVYGYTF	TGTGCCAGCAGCTCTGACAGAGTCTATGGCTACACCTTC
TRBD2	TRBV3-1/TRBV3-2	-	TRBJ2-5	CASSQGSGLVETQYF	TGTGCCAGCAGCCAAGGATCAGGACTAGTGGAGACCCAGTACTTC
-	TRBV10-3	-	TRBJ2-2	CAILTGQGGATGELFF	TGTGCCATCCTAACGGGGCAGGGGGGAGCCACCGGGGAGCTGTTTTTT
-	TRBV2	-	TRBJ1-2	CASSEAGQGRGGYTF	TGTGCCAGCAGTGAAGCAGGGCAGGGACGGGGCGGCTACACCTTC
TRBD1	TRBV7-3	once	TRBJ2-2	CASSLSVRRGLTGELFF	TGTGCCAGCAGCTTAAGTGTTCGCAGGGGGCTAACCGGGGAGCTGTTTTTT
TRBD2	TRBV19	once	TRBJ2-1	CASSPFVAGAYNEQFF	TGTGCCAGTAGCCCTTTTGTGGCGGGAGCATACAATGAGCAGTTCTTC
-	TRBV6-5	-	TRBJ1-3	CASSYSAQNSGNTIYF	TGTGCCAGCAGTTACTCGGCACAGAACTCTGGAAACACCATATATTTT
-	TRBV5-6	-	TRBJ2-2	CASSFGEGELFF	TGTGCCAGCAGCTTTGGCGAAGGGGAGCTGTTTTTT
-	TRBV28	-	TRBJ1-2	CASRANYGYTF	TGTGCCAGCAGGGCTAACTATGGCTACACCTTC
-	TRBV30	-	TRBJ1-2	CAWSRNYGYTF	TGTGCCTGGAGTCGTAACTATGGCTACACCTTC
-	TRBV5-1	-	TRBJ2-3	CASSPGHRTDTQYF	TGCGCCAGCAGCCCGGGACATCGGACAGATACGCAGTATTTT
-	TRBV5-4	-	TRBJ2-7	CASSFEGLSYEQYF	TGTGCCAGCAGCTTTGAAGGGCTCTCCTACGAGCAGTACTTC
-	TRBV28	few	TRBJ1-5	CASSADLGLYSNQPQHF	TGTGCCAGCAGTGCAGACCTGGGGCTATATAGCAATCAGCCCCAGCATTTT
-	TRBV28	-	TRBJ1-5	CASLSGGNQPQHF	TGTGCCAGCCTCAGCGGGGGCAATCAGCCCCAGCATTTT
-	TRBV4-2	medium-sized	TRBJ2-2	CASSHAEGGNTGELFF	TGTGCCAGCAGCCATGCCGAGGGGGGTAACACCGGGGAGCTGTTTTTT
-	TRBV6-5	-	TRBJ2-2	CASVGPGKTGELFF	TGTGCCAGCGTGGGGCCGGGGAAAACCGGGGAGCTGTTTTTT
-	TRBV7-3	-	TRBJ2-1	CASSYLRGNEQFF	TGTGCCAGCAGCTACTTACGGGGGAATGAGCAGTTCTTC
TRBD2	TRBV11-1	-	TRBJ2-2	CASSLHSGGNTGELFF	TGTGCCAGCAGCTTACACAGCGGGGGGAACACCGGGGAGCTGTTTTTT
-	TRBV28	-	TRBJ1-4	CASTLPGLTNEKLFF	TGTGCCAGCACTCTCCCAGGGTTGACTAATGAAAAACTGTTTTTT
TRBD2	TRBV4-2	-	TRBJ2-1	CASSPSGLAGVNGAYNEQFF	TGTGCCAGCAGCCCCTCGGGACTAGCGGGGGTCAATGGGGCCTACAATGAGCAGTTCTTC
-	TRBV9	-	TRBJ1-1	CASSEQGYTEAFF	TGTGCCAGCAGCGAACAGGGTTACACTGAAGCTTTCTTT
-	TRBV6-5	-	TRBJ2-6	CASRSPGANVLTF	TGTGCCAGCAGATCCCCCGGGGCCAACGTCCTGACTTTC
-	TRBV7-8	-	TRBJ2-2	CASSSPGTGELFF	TGTGCCAGCAGCAGTCCAGGAACCGGGGAGCTGTTTTTT
-	TRBV30	-	TRBJ1-1	CAWTLRAATEAFF	TGTGCCTGGACCCTAAGGGCCGCCACTGAAGCTTTCTTT
TRBD2	TRBV13	-	TRBJ2-3	CASSLRLASGITDTQYF	TGTGCCAGCAGCTTACGTTTGGCTAGCGGGATAACAGATACGCAGTATTTT
TRBD1	TRBV7-2	-	TRBJ2-7	CASSSTGTYEQYF	TGTGCCAGCAGCTCGACAGGGACATACGAGCAGTACTTC
TRBD1	TRBV25-1	-	TRBJ1-4	CASSPRTGNANEKLFF	TGTGCCAGCAGTCCCCGGACAGGGAATGCTAATGAAAAACTGTTTTTT
-	TRBV30	-	TRBJ1-6	CAWRPPGNSPLHF	TGTGCCTGGAGGCCCCCGGGTAATTCACCCCTCCACTTT
TRBD2	TRBV9	few	TRBJ2-7	CASSKGLAGGLHEQYF	TGTGCCAGCAGCAAGGGACTAGCGGGAGGTCTCCACGAGCAGTACTTC
TRBD1	TRBV25-1	-	TRBJ2-1	CASSATGGTYNEQFF	TGTGCCAGCAGCGCAACAGGGGGCACCTACAATGAGCAGTTCTTC
-	TRBV9	-	TRBJ2-1	CASSVEGERYNEQFF	TGTGCCAGCAGCGTAGAGGGGGAGCGGTACAATGAGCAGTTCTTC
-	TRBV2	-	TRBJ1-4	CASSVAGSEKLFF	TGTGCCAGCAGTGTTGCGGGTTCCGAAAAACTGTTTTTT
TRBD1	TRBV10-3	-	TRBJ2-6	CAISDPDSGRTGSSGANVLTF	TGTGCCATCAGTGACCCAGATTCGGGGAGGACAGGGAGCTCTGGGGCCAACGTCCTGACTTTC
-	TRBV5-1	-	TRBJ1-3	CASSLHIGNTIYF	TGCGCCAGCAGCTTACATATTGGAAACACCATATATTTT
-	TRBV19	-	TRBJ1-5	CASSIETGGAGQPQHF	TGTGCCAGTAGTATAGAAACGGGGGGCGCCGGTCAGCCCCAGCATTTT
-	TRBV30	-	TRBJ1-3	CAWSEEANSGNTIYF	TGTGCCTGGAGTGAAGAGGCCAACTCTGGAAACACCATATATTTT
-	TRBV19	-	TRBJ2-5	CASMVSSTALETQYF	TGTGCCAGTATGGTTAGTTCTACGGCGCTAGAGACCCAGTACTTC
-	TRBV11-2	-	TRBJ1-6	CASSSRFSGVGNSPLHF	TGTGCCAGCAGCTCCCGCTTCTCCGGGGTAGGCAATTCACCCCTCCACTTT
TRBD1	TRBV9	-	TRBJ2-7	CASSVGTGGPYEQYF	TGTGCCAGCAGCGTAGGGACAGGGGGACCCTACGAGCAGTACTTC
TRBD1	TRBV28	-	TRBJ1-6	CASTPGTPDRAPGPLHF	TGTGCCAGCACTCCGGGAACCCCGGACAGGGCTCCCGGGCCCCTCCACTTT
-	TRBV28	-	TRBJ1-1	CASSLGGTLPTGFF	TGTGCCAGCAGTTTGGGGGGGACGCTCCCGACAGGTTTCTTT
TRBD1	TRBV7-9	-	TRBJ1-6	CASSPRGQNSPLHF	TGTGCCAGCAGCCCAAGGGGGCAGAATTCACCCCTCCACTTT
-	TRBV3-1/TRBV3-2	-	TRBJ2-7	CASSQGQIGLRGEQYF	TGTGCCAGCAGCCAAGGCCAAATTGGTTTAAGGGGCGAGCAGTACTTC
TRBD2	TRBV19	-	TRBJ2-3	CASSVPTSGTDTQYF	TGTGCCAGTAGTGTTCCGACTAGCGGGACAGATACGCAGTATTTT
-	TRBV11-2	-	TRBJ1-4	CASSLMLTATNEKLFF	TGTGCCAGCAGCTTAATGTTAACCGCAACTAATGAAAAACTGTTTTTT
TRBD1	TRBV4-1	-	TRBJ1-6	CASSQTGAGNSPLHF	TGCGCCAGCAGCCAGACAGGGGCTGGGAATTCACCCCTCCACTTT
-	TRBV4-2	-	TRBJ2-2	CASSRGGELFF	TGTGCCTCTTCCCGCGGCGGGGAGCTGTTTTTT
-	TRBV7-6	-	TRBJ2-5	CASSRQAGPLGETQYF	TGTGCCAGCAGCCGCCAGGCAGGCCCCCTGGGGGAGACCCAGTACTTC
-	TRBV5-4	few	TRBJ2-2	CASSLRDRSSTGELFF	TGTGCCAGCAGCTTGAGAGACCGCTCGAGCACCGGGGAGCTGTTTTTT
-	TRBV10-2	-	TRBJ2-4	CASSEKNIQYF	TGCGCCAGCAGTGAAAAAAACATTCAGTACTTC
-	TRBV28	-	TRBJ2-2	CASSLAVTGELFF	TGTGCCAGCAGTTTAGCGGTCACCGGGGAGCTGTTTTTT
-	TRBV28	few	TRBJ1-4	CASSPDRENEKLFF	TGTGCCAGCAGCCCCGATAGGGAAAATGAAAAACTGTTTTTT
-	TRBV6-4	many	TRBJ2-7	CASTGSRRSDSYEQYF	TGTGCCAGCACTGGATCCCGACGCAGTGACTCCTACGAGCAGTACTTC
TRBD2	TRBV5-4	-	TRBJ2-1	CASSIGLEPEQFF	TGTGCCAGCAGCATCGGACTAGAACCTGAGCAGTTCTTC